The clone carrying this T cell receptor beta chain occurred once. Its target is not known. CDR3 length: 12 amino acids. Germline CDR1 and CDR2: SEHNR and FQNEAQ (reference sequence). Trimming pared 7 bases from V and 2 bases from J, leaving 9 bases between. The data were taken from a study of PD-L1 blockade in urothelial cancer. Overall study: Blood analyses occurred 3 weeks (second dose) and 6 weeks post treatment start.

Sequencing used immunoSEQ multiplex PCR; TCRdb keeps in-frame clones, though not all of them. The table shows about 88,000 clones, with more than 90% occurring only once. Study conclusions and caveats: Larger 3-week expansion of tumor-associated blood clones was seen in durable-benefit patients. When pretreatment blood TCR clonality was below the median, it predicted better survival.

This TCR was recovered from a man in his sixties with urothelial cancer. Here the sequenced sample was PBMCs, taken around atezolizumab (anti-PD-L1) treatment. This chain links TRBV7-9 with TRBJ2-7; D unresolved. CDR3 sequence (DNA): TGTGCCAGCACCTATGGAGCCTACGAGCAGTACTTC. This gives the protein CASTYGAYEQYF.